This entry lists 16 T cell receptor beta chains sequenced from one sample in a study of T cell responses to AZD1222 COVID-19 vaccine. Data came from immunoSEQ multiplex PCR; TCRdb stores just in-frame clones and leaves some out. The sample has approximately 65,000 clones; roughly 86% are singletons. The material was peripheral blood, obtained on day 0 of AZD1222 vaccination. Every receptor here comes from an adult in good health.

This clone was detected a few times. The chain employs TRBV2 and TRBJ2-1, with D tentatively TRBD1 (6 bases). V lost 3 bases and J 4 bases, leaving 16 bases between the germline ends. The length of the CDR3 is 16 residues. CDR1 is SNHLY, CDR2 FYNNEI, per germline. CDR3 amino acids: CASSDTPRQEYNEQFF. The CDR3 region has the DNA TGTGCCAGCAGTGATACGCCGAGACAGGAGTACAATGAGCAGTTCTTC.

In DNA, the CDR3 is TGTGCCAGCAGCTTGGGGGGTGGGTATGGCTACACCTTC. Amino acid sequence: CASSLGGGYGYTF. The chain joins TRBV7-2 to TRBJ1-2, with D maybe TRBD1 (5 bases). The CDR3 is made up of 13 amino acids. V lost 3 bases and J 5 bases, leaving 10 bases between the germline ends. Germline assignment: CDR1 SGHTA and CDR2 FQGNSA. The full variable domain, with the rest looked up from reference TRBV7-2 and TRBJ1-2, is GAGVSQSPSNKVTEKGKDVELRCDPISGHTALYWYRQSLGQGLEFLIYFQGNSAPDKSGLPSDRFSAERTGGSVSTLTIQRTQQEDSAVYLCASSLGGGYGYTFGSGTRLTVV.

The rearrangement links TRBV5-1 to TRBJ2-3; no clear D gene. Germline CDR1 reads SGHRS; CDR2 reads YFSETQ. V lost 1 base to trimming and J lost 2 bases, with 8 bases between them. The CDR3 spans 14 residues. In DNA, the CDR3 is TGCGCCAGCAGCTTGAACACGATCACAGATACGCAGTATTTT. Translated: CASSLNTITDTQYF.

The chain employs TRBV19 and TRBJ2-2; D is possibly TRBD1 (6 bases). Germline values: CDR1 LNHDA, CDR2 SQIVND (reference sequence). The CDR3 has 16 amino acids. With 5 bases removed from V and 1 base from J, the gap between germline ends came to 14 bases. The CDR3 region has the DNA TGTGCCAGTAGTCGGTACCCGGGACAGAACACCGGGGAGCTGTTTTTT. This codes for CASSRYPGQNTGELFF.

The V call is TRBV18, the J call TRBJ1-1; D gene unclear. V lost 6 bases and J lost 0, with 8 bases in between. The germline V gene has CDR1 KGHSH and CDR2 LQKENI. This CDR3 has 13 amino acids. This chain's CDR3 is CASSQPMNTEAFF. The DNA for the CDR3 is TGTGCCAGCTCGCAGCCTATGAACACTGAAGCTTTCTTT.

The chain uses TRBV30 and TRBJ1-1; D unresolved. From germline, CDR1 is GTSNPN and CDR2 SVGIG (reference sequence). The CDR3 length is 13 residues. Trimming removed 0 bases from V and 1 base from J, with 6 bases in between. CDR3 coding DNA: TGTGCCTGGAGTGTAATTTCGAACACTGAAGCTTTCTTT. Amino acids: CAWSVISNTEAFF.

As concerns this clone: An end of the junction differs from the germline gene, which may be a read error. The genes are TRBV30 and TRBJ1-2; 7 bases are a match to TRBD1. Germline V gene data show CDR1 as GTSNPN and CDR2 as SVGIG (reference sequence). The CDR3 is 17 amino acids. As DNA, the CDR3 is TGTGCCTGGAGCCAATCCGGGACAGCAAGGACGAAGTGGAGGGGCATCTTC. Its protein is CAWSQSGTARTKWRGIF.

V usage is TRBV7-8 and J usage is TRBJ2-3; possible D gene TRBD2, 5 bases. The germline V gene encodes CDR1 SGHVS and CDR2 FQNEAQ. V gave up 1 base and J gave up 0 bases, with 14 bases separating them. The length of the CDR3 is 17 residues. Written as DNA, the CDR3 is TGTGCCAGCAGCTTAGGTCTGACGCGGGTGAGCACAGATACGCAGTATTTT. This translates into CASSLGLTRVSTDTQYF.

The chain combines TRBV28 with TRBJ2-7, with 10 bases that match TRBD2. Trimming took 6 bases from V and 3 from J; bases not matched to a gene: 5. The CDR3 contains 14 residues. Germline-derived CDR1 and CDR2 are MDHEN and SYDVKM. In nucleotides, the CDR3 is TGTGCCAGCAGCATTAGCGGGAGGATCTACGAGCAGTACTTC. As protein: CASSISGRIYEQYF.

CDR3 in amino acids: CASSTGTSGYEQYF. DNA of the CDR3: TGCGCCAGCAGCACCGGGACTAGCGGATACGAGCAGTACTTC. The chain recombines TRBV5-1 with TRBJ2-7, with TRBD2 matching over 11 bases. The V gene's germline CDR1 is SGHRS and CDR2 YFSETQ. V trimming: 4 bases; J trimming: 4 bases; junction bases outside the gene matches: 4. This CDR3 is 14 amino acids long. Drawing the rest from reference TRBV5-1 and TRBJ2-7, the complete variable domain is KAGVTQTPRYLIKTRGQQVTLSCSPISGHRSVSWYQQTPGQGLQFLFEYFSETQRNKGNFPGRFSGRQFSNSRSEMNVSTLELGDSALYLCASSTGTSGYEQYFGPGTRLTVT.

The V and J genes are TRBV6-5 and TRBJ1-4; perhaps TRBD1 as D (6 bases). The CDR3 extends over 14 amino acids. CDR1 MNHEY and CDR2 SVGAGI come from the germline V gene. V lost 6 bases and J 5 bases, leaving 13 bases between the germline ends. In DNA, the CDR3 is TGTGCCAGCAGGCCCAGGGGACTCAATGAAAAACTGTTTTTT. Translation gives CASRPRGLNEKLFF.

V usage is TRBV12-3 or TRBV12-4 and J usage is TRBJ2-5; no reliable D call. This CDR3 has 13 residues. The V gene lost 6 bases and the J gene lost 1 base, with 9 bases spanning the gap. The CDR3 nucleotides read TGTGCCAGCAGGTTGGGTCTCCAAGAGACCCAGTACTTC. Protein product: CASRLGLQETQYF.

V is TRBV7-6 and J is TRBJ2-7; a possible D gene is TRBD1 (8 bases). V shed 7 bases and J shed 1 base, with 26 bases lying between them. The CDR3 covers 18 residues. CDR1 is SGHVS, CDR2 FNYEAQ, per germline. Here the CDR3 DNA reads TGTGCCAGCACCCCTCGTATTGGACAGGGAGGGAGGTCCTACGAGCAGTACTTC. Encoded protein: CASTPRIGQGGRSYEQYF.

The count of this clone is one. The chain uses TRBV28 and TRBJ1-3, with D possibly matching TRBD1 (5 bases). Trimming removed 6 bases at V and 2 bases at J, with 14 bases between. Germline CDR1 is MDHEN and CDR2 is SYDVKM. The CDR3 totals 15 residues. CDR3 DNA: TGTGCCAGCAGGGCCCCCGGGGCAACTGGAAACACCATATATTTT. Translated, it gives CASRAPGATGNTIYF.

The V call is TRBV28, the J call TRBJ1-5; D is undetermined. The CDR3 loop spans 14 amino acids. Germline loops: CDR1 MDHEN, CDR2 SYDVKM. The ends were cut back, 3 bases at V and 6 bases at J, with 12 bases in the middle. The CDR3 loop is CASSFRGYFQPQHF. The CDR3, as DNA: TGTGCCAGCAGTTTTCGAGGTTACTTTCAGCCCCAGCATTTT.

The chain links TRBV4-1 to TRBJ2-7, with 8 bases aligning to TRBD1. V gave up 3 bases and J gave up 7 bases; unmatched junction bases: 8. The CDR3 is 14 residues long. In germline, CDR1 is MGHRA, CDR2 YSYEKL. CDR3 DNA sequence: TGCGCCAGCAGCCACGGACAGGGAGTTTCGGAGCAGTACTTC. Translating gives CASSHGQGVSEQYF.